What follows are 7 T cell receptor beta chains derived from one specimen sequenced in a study of shared clonotypes between healthy human individuals. Sequencing used immunoSEQ multiplex PCR; TCRdb keeps in-frame clones, though not all of them. This table holds roughly 2.2 million clones, approximately 93% found once. The specimen sequenced was naive CD4+ T cells from PBMCs. Subset in this sample: CD45RA+ positively selected. Receptors originate from a man between 18 and 35 years old in good health. Some clones in this sample may be carry-over from other donors' samples.

The chain employs TRBV7-3 and TRBJ2-3; 7 nucleotides match TRBD2. The junction had 6 bases not matched to a gene; V was cut back by 5 bases and J by 4 bases. Germline V gene lookup returns CDR1 SGHTA and CDR2 FQGTGA. CDR3 size: 14 residues. CDR3 sequence: CASSRGGRADTQYF. The DNA of the CDR3 is TGTGCCAGCAGCCGCGGGGGAAGGGCAGATACGCAGTATTTT.

The chain links TRBV6-5 to TRBJ2-1, with no clear D. This CDR3 region has 15 residues. In germline, CDR1 is MNHEY, CDR2 SVGAGI. The V gene lost 2 bases and the J gene lost 5 bases, with 13 bases spanning the gap. CDR3 amino acids: CASSYTAHLDNEQFF. The CDR3 bases are TGTGCCAGCAGTTACACAGCTCACCTAGACAATGAGCAGTTCTTC.

The CDR3 DNA sequence: TGCGCCAGCAGCCAAGACATTCCGGAGGGGGCAACTAATGAAAAACTGTTTTTT. Translation gives CASSQDIPEGATNEKLFF. V is TRBV4-1 and J is TRBJ1-4; TRBD1 might be the D (6 bases). Germline loops: CDR1 MGHRA, CDR2 YSYEKL. CDR3 length: 18 residues. V was shortened by 0 bases and J by 0 bases, with 14 bases between the two germline ends.

Turning to this clone: Other DNA sequences in the sample encode the same CDR3. The chain carries TRBV29-1 and TRBJ2-5; possibly TRBD2 for D (5 bases). This CDR3 has 12 amino acids. V was shortened by 6 bases and J by 4 bases, with 12 bases between the two germline ends. Germline CDR1 reads SQVTM; CDR2 reads ANQGSEA. The CDR3 coding sequence is TGCAGCGTCCGGACTGGAGGAGAGACCCAGTACTTC. The encoded protein is CSVRTGGETQYF.

The chain combines TRBV7-2 with TRBJ2-1; D is unresolved. The length of the CDR3 is 13 residues. From germline, CDR1 is SGHTA and CDR2 FQGNSA. Trimming removed 1 base from V and 11 bases from J, with 12 bases in between. CDR3 coding DNA: TGTGCCAGCAGCTTAGGGGGTTTGGAGCAGCAGTTCTTC. It is translated as CASSLGGLEQQFF.

This clone was detected once. The rearrangement joins TRBV28 to TRBJ1-4, with D possibly TRBD1 on 6 matching bases. CDR1 is MDHEN and CDR2 is SYDVKM in the germline V gene. The length of the CDR3 is 14 residues. With 3 bases removed from V and 7 bases from J, the gap between germline ends came to 12 bases. CDR3 DNA: TGTGCCAGCAGTTTGCGGGGGGCGGTTGAAAAACTGTTTTTT. Its translation: CASSLRGAVEKLFF. Full variable domain (remainder filled in from reference TRBV28 and TRBJ1-4): DVKVTQSSRYLVKRTGEKVFLECVQDMDHENMFWYRQDPGLGLRLIYFSYDVKMKEKGDIPEGYSVSREKKERFSLILESASTNQTSMYLCASSLRGAVEKLFFGSGTQLSVL.

The chain has TRBV5-4 and TRBJ2-3; D is unclear. V was shortened by 1 base and J by 2 bases, with 14 bases between the two germline ends. From germline, CDR1 is SGHNT and CDR2 YYREEE (reference sequence). The CDR3 has 16 amino acids. In DNA form, the CDR3 reads TGTGCCAGCAGCTTGAGGTTGGCCGCGCTCACAGATACGCAGTATTTT. Residues: CASSLRLAALTDTQYF. Filled out from reference TRBV5-4 and TRBJ2-3, the complete variable domain reads ETGVTQSPTHLIKTRGQQVTLRCSSQSGHNTVSWYQQALGQGPQFIFQYYREEENGRGNFPPRFSGLQFPNYSSELNVNALELDDSALYLCASSLRLAALTDTQYFGPGTRLTVL.